Listed here are 18 T cell receptor beta chains from one sample, sequenced in a study of post-analysis software for immune sequencing data. Study results and limitations: There were five or six TRBV segments more frequent in patients than controls, and TRBV5-6, TRBV5-1 and TRBV20-1 were among them.

No antigens are known for them. Every TCR beta cDNA library bore unique molecular identifiers. In TCRdb, the PCR reads were re-called with MiXCR into one record per CDR3 protein. The sample lists hundreds of thousands of distinct CDR3 sequences, 59% occurring once. Material for sequencing was blood. The receptors come from a girl aged 2-9 years with multiple sclerosis.

The CDR3 reads CSVSSGASLRDEQYF. CDR3 coding DNA: TGCAGCGTATCTAGCGGGGCCTCCCTCAGGGACGAGCAGTACTTC. V and J are TRBV29-1 and TRBJ2-7; TRBD2 matches 9 bases. The V gene's germline CDR1 is SQVTM and CDR2 ANQGSEA. Trimming took 6 bases from V and 5 from J; bases not matched to a gene: 14. This CDR3 is built from 15 residues.

The chain employs TRBV6-4 and TRBJ2-3; 12 bases agree with TRBD2. The CDR3 sequence is 19 residues long. Germline lookup yields CDR1 MRHNA and CDR2 SNTAGT. With 7 bases clipped from V and 6 bases from J, the junction kept 20 bases outside the gene matches. CDR3 DNA: TGTGCCAGCACTCCACAACCAGACAGCCGACTAGCGGGGGTCGATACGCAGTATTTT. Its protein is CASTPQPDSRLAGVDTQYF.

V usage is TRBV20-1 and J usage is TRBJ2-5; maybe TRBD2 (6 bases). This CDR3 has 13 amino acids. The germline gives CDR1 DFQATT, CDR2 SNEGSKA (reference sequence). V lost 3 bases and J lost 7, with 15 bases in between. In DNA, the CDR3 is TGCAGTGCTAGGGTCGGGGGAATGGGGACCCAGTACTTC. This encodes CSARVGGMGTQYF.

The CDR3 sequence: CASSLGAVTQYF. The CDR3 nucleotides read TGTGCCAGCAGTTTAGGGGCGGTTACGCAGTATTTT. J is TRBJ2-3 and V is TRBV12-3 or TRBV12-4; no clear D gene. Trimming removed 1 base from V and 8 bases from J, with 7 bases in between. This CDR3 comprises 12 residues.

The chain links TRBV11-2 to TRBJ2-1; unclear D gene. The closer fit of TRBJ2-7 to the DNA end suggests the J call may be wrong. The CDR3 loop spans 12 amino acids. Germline V CDR1 and CDR2: SGHAT, FQNNGV. CDR3: CASSLETNEQYF. The DNA of the CDR3 is TGTGCCAGCAGCTTAGAAACAAATGAGCAGTACTTC.

This clonotype came up a few times. The chain carries TRBV29-1 and TRBJ1-2; 7 bases align to TRBD1. The J segment lost 0 bases and the V segment lost 4 bases, leaving 8 bases of the junction unmatched. Germline V CDR1 and CDR2: SQVTM, ANQGSEA. The CDR3 runs 15 residues. The CDR3 here is CSVAQGDDPNYGYTF. Here the CDR3 DNA reads TGCAGCGTTGCCCAGGGGGATGATCCTAACTATGGCTACACCTTC.

This clonotype was observed once. The chain recombines TRBV3-1 with TRBJ2-2; TRBD1 agrees at 7 bases. This CDR3 comprises 15 residues. Germline values: CDR1 LGHDT, CDR2 YNNKEL (reference sequence). V gave up 3 bases and J gave up 4 bases; unmatched junction bases: 5. CDR3 loop: CASSHRDSGTGELFF. CDR3 DNA sequence: TGTGCCAGCAGCCATCGGGACAGTGGCACCGGGGAGCTGTTTTTT.

The V and J genes are TRBV9 and TRBJ2-1, with D unclear. Trimming removed 2 bases at V and 10 bases at J, with 25 bases between. The germline CDR1 and CDR2 sequences are SGDLS and YYNGEE. CDR3 length: 17 residues. The DNA of the CDR3 is TGTGCCAGCAGCGTTTTCCCGACCGAAGGTCCGTCACGGGAGCAGTTCTTC. It translates to CASSVFPTEGPSREQFF.

The chain employs TRBV7-2 and TRBJ2-5; 9 positions agree with TRBD2. This CDR3 has 17 amino acids. The ends lost 1 base at V and 2 bases at J; junction bases unmatched: 8. The germline V gene encodes CDR1 SGHTA and CDR2 FQGNSA. This CDR3 is CASSLEGARGGQETQYF. The DNA of the CDR3 is TGTGCCAGCAGCTTAGAAGGAGCGCGGGGGGGGCAAGAGACCCAGTACTTC.

V gene TRBV12-3 or TRBV12-4 combines with J gene TRBJ1-1; tentative D call: TRBD1 (6 bases). This CDR3 has 15 amino acids. Between the trimmed V and J ends, which lost 6 bases and 4 bases, there was a span of 18 bases. CDR3 DNA sequence: TGTGCCAGCAGAATCTCGGCGGGGGCGAGCACTGAAGCTTTCTTT. It specifies CASRISAGASTEAFF.

This clonotype was seen only a few times. This chain uses TRBV7-9 with TRBJ2-3; TRBD2 aligns across 11 bases. The germline V gene has CDR1 SEHNR and CDR2 FQNEAQ (reference sequence). Germline trimming cut 9 bases from V and 3 bases from J; bases unmatched to any gene: 11. CDR3 size: 16 residues. The CDR3 sequence is CASYEAASGGTDTQYF. The CDR3 coding sequence is TGTGCCAGTTACGAGGCCGCTAGCGGGGGGACAGATACGCAGTATTTT. The entire variable domain, with the rest obtained from reference TRBV7-9 and TRBJ2-3, is as follows: DTGVSQNPRHKITKRGQNVTFRCDPISEHNRLYWYRQTLGQGPEFLTYFQNEAQLEKSRLLSDRFSAERPKGSFSTLEIQRTEQGDSAMYLCASYEAASGGTDTQYFGPGTRLTVL.

This sequence joins TRBV19 and TRBJ2-4; 10 bases are shared with TRBD2. Near its end, the DNA agrees better with TRBJ2-5, so the J call may be wrong. The CDR3 runs 15 residues. The germline CDR1 and CDR2 sequences are LNHDA and SQIVND (reference sequence). The CDR3 is CASSIGASGGETQYF. The CDR3 DNA reads TGTGCCAGTAGTATAGGGGCTAGCGGGGGAGAGACCCAGTACTTC.

This clonotype turned up a few times. The chain has TRBV4-1 and TRBJ2-1; the D call may be TRBD1 or TRBD2 (5 bases each). The CDR3 spans 18 residues. Between the trimmed V and J ends, which lost 3 bases and 4 bases, there was a span of 22 bases. Germline assignment: CDR1 MGHRA and CDR2 YSYEKL. The CDR3 DNA reads as TGCGCCAGCAGCCATCTCTGGCCGACTGTATGGGGGTACAATGAGCAGTTCTTC. Protein product: CASSHLWPTVWGYNEQFF.

The J gene is TRBJ1-2, the V gene TRBV5-5; tentative D call: TRBD1 (5 bases). Germline CDR1 reads SGHKS; CDR2 reads YYEKEE (reference sequence). This CDR3 contains 12 residues. V dropped 4 bases and J dropped 8 bases, with 12 bases sitting between them. The CDR3 region has the DNA TGTGCCAGCAGCCCCGGGACGTTGGGCTACACCTTC. Protein product: CASSPGTLGYTF.

V is TRBV24-1 and J is TRBJ2-1, with 12 bases identical to TRBD2. This CDR3 is 17 amino acids long. V was pared by 4 bases and J by 1 base, with 4 bases of the junction left unmatched. From germline, CDR1 is KGHDR and CDR2 SFDVKD. The CDR3 nucleotides read TGTGCCACCAGTGACCCTACTAGCGGGAGGTCCTACAATGAGCAGTTCTTC. Its protein product is CATSDPTSGRSYNEQFF.

Remarks on this clonotype: This likely comes from a read error, as the CDR3 has no conserved phenylalanine or tryptophan at its end. V and J are TRBV5-1 and TRBJ2-5; TRBD1 is a possible D gene (6 bases). In germline, CDR1 is SGHRS, CDR2 YFSETQ. The CDR3 totals 15 residues. V gave up 0 bases and J gave up 2 bases, with 11 bases separating them. DNA for the CDR3: TGCGCCAGCAGCTTGGTTCAGGGGCGGCAAGAGACCCAGTACTGC. Its protein is CASSLVQGRQETQYC.

Only one count was recorded for this clonotype. J is TRBJ1-1 and V is TRBV6-1; a possible D gene is TRBD1 (6 bases). The V end lost 4 bases, the J end lost 5 bases, and 20 bases lay between the germline ends. The CDR3 is made up of 16 amino acids. Germline V gives CDR1 MNHNS, CDR2 SASEGT. In DNA, the CDR3 is TGTGCCAGCAGTGCTGCCAGGGGCCTAACGAGTACTGAAGCTTTCTTT. Its protein is CASSAARGLTSTEAFF.

This chain uses TRBV7-9 with TRBJ1-5; 12 bases match TRBD1. The V gene end was trimmed by 4 bases and the J gene end by 5 bases; junction bases not matched to a gene: 12. This CDR3 is 18 amino acids long. Germline lookup yields CDR1 SEHNR and CDR2 FQNEAQ (reference sequence). CDR3 sequence (DNA): TGTGCCAGCAGCTCGGCCGGGACAGGGGGCCTCTTCGATCAGCCCCAGCATTTT. The encoded protein is CASSSAGTGGLFDQPQHF.